The T cell receptor beta chain described here comes from a study of liver allograft versus peripheral blood T cells (dated by TCRdb to between 2020 and 2021). The study in broad terms: T cell receptor repertoires present within transplanted livers were compared with repertoires in the peripheral blood of liver transplant recipients.

V loses 4 bases of germline sequence and J loses 7 bases, and the interval between the two ends is 16 bases. From the cysteine through the phenylalanine, the CDR3 covers 15 amino acids. The CDR3 DNA has 45 bases and is translated from base 1. The germline V gene (reference sequence) specifies LNHDA as CDR1 and SQIVND as CDR2. Summary of the overall study and its limitations: The T cell receptor repertoires within liver allografts were reported to be different from the T cell receptor repertoires detected in peripheral blood.

This clonotype qualifies as medium-sized (0.01 to 0.1%). The target of this receptor is not known. Nothing much larger sits one base from this clone, and base qualities are not available. Sequencing took place on an Illumina MiSeq. The public reads were reprocessed in TCRdb via fastp at Q25 and MiXCR, keeping in-frame beta chains. Merged by CDR3 protein, the rows form single entries marked with the most common genes and DNA. The sample yields approximately 9,000 distinct CDR3 sequences; under 20% were counted once. About 1.2% of the sample comes from the top ten. This receptor chain uses TRBV19 and TRBJ1-4; TRBD1 could be the D gene, as 6 bases match. The receptor's source is a human patient who had a liver transplant. Post transplant, some T cells may arise from the graft donor. CDR3 protein: CASSNGQTFVEKLFF. Read as DNA, the sequence is TGTGCCAGTAGTAATGGACAGACCTTTGTTGAAAAACTGTTTTTT.